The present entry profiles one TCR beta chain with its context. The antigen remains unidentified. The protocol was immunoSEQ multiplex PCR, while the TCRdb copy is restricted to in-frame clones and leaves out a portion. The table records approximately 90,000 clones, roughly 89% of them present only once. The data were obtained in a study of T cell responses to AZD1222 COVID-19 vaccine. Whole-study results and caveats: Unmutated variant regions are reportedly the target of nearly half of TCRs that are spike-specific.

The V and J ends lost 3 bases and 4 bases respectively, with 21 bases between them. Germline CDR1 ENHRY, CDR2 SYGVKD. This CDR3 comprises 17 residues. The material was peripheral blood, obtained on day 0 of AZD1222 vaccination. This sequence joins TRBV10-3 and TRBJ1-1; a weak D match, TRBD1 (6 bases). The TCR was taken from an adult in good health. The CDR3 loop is CAISDPSNRDGGTEAFF. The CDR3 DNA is TGTGCCATCAGTGACCCCAGCAACAGGGACGGAGGCACTGAAGCTTTCTTT.